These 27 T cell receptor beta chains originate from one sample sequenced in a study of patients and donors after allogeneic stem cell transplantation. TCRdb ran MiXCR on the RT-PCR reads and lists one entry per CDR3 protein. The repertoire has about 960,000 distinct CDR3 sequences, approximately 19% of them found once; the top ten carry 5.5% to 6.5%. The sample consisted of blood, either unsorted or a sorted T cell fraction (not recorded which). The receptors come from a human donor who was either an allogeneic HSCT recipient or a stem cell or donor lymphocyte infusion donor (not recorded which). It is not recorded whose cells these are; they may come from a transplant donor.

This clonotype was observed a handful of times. The chain's CDR3 is CASSPRWEGDEQYF. The CDR3 nucleotides read TGTGCCAGCAGTCCCCGGTGGGAGGGAGACGAGCAGTACTTC. V is TRBV27 and J is TRBJ2-7, with 7 positions matching TRBD2. From germline, CDR1 is MNHEY and CDR2 SMNVEV (reference sequence). The CDR3 totals 14 residues. J was trimmed by 5 bases and V by 5 bases; bases with no gene match: 9.

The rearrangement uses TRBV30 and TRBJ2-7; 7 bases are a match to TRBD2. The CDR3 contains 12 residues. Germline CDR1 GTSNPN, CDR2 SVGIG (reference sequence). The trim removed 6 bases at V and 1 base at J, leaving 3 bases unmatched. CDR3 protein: CACGLDSYEQYF. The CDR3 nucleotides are TGTGCCTGCGGACTAGATTCCTACGAGCAGTACTTC.

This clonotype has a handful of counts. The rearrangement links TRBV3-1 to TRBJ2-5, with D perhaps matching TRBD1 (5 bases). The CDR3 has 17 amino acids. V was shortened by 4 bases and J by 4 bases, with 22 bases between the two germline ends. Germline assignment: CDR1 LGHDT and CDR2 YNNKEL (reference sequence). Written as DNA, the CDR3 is TGTGCCAGCAGCCGCGGCGATCGAAAACGGACACGAGAGACCCAGTACTTC. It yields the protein CASSRGDRKRTRETQYF.

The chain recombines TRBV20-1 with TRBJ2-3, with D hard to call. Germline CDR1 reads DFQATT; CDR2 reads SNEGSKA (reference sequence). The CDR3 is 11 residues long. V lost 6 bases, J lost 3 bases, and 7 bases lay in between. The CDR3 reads CSALKTDTQYF. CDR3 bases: TGCAGTGCCCTTAAGACAGATACGCAGTATTTT.

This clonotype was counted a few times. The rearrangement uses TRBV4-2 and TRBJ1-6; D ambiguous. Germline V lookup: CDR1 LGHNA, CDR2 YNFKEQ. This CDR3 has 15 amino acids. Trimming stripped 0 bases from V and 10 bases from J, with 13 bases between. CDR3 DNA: TGTGCCAGCAGCCAAGATAAGGAAGGATGGTCACCCCTCCACTTT. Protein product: CASSQDKEGWSPLHF.

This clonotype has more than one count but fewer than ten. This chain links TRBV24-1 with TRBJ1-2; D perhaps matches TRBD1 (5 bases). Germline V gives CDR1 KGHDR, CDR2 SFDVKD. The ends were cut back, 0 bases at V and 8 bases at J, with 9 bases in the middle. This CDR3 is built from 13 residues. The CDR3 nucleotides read TGTGCCACCAGTGATTTGAAGGGGCAAGGCTACACCTTC. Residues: CATSDLKGQGYTF.

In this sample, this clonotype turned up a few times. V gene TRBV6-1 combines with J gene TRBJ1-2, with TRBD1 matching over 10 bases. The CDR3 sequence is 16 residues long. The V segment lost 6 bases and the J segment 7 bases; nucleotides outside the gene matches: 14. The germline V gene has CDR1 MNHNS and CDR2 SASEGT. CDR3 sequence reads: CASRGSTGGQGFGYTF. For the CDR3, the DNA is TGTGCCAGCAGAGGCTCCACAGGGGGACAGGGGTTTGGCTACACCTTC.

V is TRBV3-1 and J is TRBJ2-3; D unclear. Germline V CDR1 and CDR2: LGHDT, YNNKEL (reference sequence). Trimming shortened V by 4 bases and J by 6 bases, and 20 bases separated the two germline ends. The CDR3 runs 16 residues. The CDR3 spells CASSPPAPLHQDTQYF. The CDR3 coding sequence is TGTGCCAGCAGCCCCCCCGCACCATTACATCAGGATACGCAGTATTTT.

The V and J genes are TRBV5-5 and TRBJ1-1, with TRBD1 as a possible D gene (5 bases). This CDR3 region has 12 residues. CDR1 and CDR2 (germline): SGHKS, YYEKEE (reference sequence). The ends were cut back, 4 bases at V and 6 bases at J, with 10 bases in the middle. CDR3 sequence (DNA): TGTGCCAGCAGCCCGACAGTAGCTGAAGCTTTCTTT. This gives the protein CASSPTVAEAFF.

The CDR3 protein is CASSLGQTGAMNTEAFF. Here the CDR3 DNA reads TGTGCCAGCAGCTTAGGACAGACAGGGGCCATGAACACTGAAGCTTTCTTT. The V gene is TRBV7-2, the J gene TRBJ1-1; TRBD1 agrees at 8 bases. This CDR3 has 17 amino acids. Germline CDR1 SGHTA, CDR2 FQGNSA. V gave up 1 base and J gave up 0 bases; unmatched junction bases: 7. The variable domain in full, with the rest retrieved from reference TRBV7-2 and TRBJ1-1, is GAGVSQSPSNKVTEKGKDVELRCDPISGHTALYWYRQSLGQGLEFLIYFQGNSAPDKSGLPSDRFSAERTGGSVSTLTIQRTQQEDSAVYLCASSLGQTGAMNTEAFFGQGTRLTVV.

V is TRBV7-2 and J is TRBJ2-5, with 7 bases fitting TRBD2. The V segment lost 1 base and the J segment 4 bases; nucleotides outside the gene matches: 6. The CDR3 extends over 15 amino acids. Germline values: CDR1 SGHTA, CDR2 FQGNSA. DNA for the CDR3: TGTGCCAGCAGCTTAGGTGGGGGGGGTCGAGAGACCCAGTACTTC. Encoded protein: CASSLGGGGRETQYF.

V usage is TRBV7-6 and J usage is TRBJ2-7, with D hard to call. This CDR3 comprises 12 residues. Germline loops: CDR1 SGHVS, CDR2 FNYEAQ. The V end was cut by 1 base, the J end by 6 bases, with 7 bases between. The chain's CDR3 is CASSLVHAEQYF. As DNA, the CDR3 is TGTGCCAGCAGCTTAGTCCATGCCGAGCAGTACTTC.

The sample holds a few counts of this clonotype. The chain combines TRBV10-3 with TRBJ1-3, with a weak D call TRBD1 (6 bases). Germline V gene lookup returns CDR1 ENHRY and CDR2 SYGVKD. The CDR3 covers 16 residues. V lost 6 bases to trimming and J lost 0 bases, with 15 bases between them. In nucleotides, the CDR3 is TGTGCCATCAGCCAGGACAGCCGGTTCTCTGGAAACACCATATATTTT. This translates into CAISQDSRFSGNTIYF.

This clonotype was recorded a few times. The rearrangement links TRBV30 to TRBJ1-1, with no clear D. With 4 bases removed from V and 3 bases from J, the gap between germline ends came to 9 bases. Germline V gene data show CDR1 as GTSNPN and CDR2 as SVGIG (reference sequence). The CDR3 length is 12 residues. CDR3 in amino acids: CAWTQGYTEAFF. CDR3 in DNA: TGTGCCTGGACCCAAGGGTACACTGAAGCTTTCTTT.

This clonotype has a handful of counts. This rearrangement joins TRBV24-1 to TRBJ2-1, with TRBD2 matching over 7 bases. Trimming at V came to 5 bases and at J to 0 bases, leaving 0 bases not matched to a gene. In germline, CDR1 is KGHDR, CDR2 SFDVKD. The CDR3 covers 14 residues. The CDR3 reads CATSAGGSYNEQFF. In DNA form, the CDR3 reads TGTGCCACCAGTGCGGGGGGCTCCTACAATGAGCAGTTCTTC.

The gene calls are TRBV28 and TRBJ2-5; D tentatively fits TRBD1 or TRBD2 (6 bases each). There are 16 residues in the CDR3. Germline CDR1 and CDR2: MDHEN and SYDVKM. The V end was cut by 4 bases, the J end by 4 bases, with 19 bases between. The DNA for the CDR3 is TGTGCCAGCAGTTCAACAGGGCTGGAGGGGGTAGAGACCCAGTACTTC. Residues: CASSSTGLEGVETQYF.

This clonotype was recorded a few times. The CDR3 nucleotides read TGTGCCAGCAGGCGGAGGGTTCGGGTCATACTCTCGAACACCGGGGAGCTGTTTTTT. This codes for CASRRRVRVILSNTGELFF. This sequence joins TRBV6-1 and TRBJ2-2, with D perhaps matching TRBD2 (6 bases). Germline V gives CDR1 MNHNS, CDR2 SASEGT. The CDR3 runs 19 residues. V shed 6 bases and J shed 0 bases, with 23 bases lying between them.

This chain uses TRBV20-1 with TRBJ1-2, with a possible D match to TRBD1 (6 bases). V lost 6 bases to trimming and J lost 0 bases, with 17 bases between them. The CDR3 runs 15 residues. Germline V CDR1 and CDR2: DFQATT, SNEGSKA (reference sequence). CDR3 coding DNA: TGCAGTGCAAAACAGGGACGAGCTGCTAACTATGGCTACACCTTC. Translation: CSAKQGRAANYGYTF.

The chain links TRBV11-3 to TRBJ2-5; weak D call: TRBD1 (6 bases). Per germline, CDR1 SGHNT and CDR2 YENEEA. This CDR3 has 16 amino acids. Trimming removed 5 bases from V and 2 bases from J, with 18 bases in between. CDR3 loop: CASSTRQVSRQETQYF. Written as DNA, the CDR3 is TGTGCCAGCAGCACAAGACAGGTCTCACGGCAAGAGACCCAGTACTTC.

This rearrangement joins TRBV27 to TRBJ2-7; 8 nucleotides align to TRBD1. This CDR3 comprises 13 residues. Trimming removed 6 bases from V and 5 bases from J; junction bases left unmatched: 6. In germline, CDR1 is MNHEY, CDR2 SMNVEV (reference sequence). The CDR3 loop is CASRRDRLHEQYF. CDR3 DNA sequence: TGTGCCAGCAGGAGGGACAGGCTCCACGAGCAGTACTTC.

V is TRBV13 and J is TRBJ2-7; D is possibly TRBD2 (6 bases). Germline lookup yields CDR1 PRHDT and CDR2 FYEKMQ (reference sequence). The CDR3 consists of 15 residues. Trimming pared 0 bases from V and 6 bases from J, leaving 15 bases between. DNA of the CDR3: TGTGCCAGCAGCTTAGGCACCGGCGGGATACGCGAGCAGTACTTC. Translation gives CASSLGTGGIREQYF.

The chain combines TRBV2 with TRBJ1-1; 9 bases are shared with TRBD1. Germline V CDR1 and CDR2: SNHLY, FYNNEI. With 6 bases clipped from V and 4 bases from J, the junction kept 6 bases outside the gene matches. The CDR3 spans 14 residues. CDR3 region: CASSGDRVATEAFF. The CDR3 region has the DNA TGTGCCAGCAGCGGGGACAGGGTGGCCACTGAAGCTTTCTTT.

CDR3 coding DNA: TGTGCCAGCAGCGTGGGGGGGACACCTCCGTACTTC. As protein: CASSVGGTPPYF. The J gene is TRBJ2-7, the V gene TRBV12-3 or TRBV12-4, with a tentative D call TRBD2 (7 bases). V shed 6 bases and J shed 12 bases, with 18 bases lying between them. This CDR3 contains 12 residues.

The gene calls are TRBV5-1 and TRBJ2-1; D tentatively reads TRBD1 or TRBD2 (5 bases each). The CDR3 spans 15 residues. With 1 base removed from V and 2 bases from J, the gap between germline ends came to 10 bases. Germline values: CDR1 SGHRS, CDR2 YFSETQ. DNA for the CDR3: TGCGCCAGCAGCTTGATGGGGACCACCTACAATGAGCAGTTCTTC. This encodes CASSLMGTTYNEQFF.

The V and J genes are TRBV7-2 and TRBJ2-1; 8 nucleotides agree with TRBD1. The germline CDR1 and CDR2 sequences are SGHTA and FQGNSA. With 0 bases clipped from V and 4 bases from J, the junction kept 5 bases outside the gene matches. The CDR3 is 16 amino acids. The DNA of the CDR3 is TGTGCCAGCAGCTTAGCCGCGACAGGGGCTTACAATGAGCAGTTCTTC. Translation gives CASSLAATGAYNEQFF.

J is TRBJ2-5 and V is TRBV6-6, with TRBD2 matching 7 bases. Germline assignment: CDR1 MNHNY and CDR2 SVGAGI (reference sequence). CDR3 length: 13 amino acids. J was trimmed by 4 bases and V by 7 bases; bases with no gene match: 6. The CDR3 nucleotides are TGTGCCAGCATTAGACTAGCAGGAGAGACCCAGTACTTC. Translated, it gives CASIRLAGETQYF.

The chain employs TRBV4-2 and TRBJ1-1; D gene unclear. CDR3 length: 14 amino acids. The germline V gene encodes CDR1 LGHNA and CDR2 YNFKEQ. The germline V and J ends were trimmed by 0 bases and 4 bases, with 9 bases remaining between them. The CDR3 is CASSQDVLITEAFF. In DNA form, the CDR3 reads TGTGCCAGCAGCCAAGATGTGCTTATCACTGAAGCTTTCTTT.